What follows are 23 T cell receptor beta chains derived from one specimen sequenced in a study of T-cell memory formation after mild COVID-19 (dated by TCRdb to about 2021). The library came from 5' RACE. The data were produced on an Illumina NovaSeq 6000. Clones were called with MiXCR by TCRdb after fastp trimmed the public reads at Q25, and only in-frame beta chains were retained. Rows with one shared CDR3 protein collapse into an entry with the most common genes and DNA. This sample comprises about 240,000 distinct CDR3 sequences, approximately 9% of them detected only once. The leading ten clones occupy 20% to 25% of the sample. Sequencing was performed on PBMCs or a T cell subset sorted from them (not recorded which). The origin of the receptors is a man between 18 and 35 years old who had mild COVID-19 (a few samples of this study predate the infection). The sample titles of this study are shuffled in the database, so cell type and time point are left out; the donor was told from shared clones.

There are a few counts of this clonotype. CDR3 region: CASSTGGDTDTQYF. The CDR3 DNA is TGCGCCAGCAGCACAGGAGGCGACACAGATACGCAGTATTTT. The chain recombines TRBV5-1 with TRBJ2-3; D possibly uses TRBD1 or TRBD2 (5 bases each). V was clipped by 4 bases and J by 2 bases, with 11 bases between them. Germline-derived CDR1 and CDR2 are SGHRS and YFSETQ. This CDR3 has 14 amino acids.

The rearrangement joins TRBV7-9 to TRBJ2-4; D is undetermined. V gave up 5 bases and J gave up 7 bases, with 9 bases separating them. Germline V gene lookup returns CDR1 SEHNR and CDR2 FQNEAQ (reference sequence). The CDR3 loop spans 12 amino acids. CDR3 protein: CASSRVGNIQYF. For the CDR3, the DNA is TGTGCCAGCAGCCGAGTCGGGAACATTCAGTACTTC.

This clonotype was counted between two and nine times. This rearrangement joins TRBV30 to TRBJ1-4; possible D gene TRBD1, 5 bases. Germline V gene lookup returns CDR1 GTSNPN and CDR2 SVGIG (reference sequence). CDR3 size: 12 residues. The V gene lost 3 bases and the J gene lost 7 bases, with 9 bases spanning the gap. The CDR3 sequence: CAWSRGREKLFF. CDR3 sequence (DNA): TGTGCCTGGAGCCGGGGACGTGAAAAACTGTTTTTT. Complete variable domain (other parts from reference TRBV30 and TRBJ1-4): SQTIHQWPATLVQPVGSPLSLECTVEGTSNPNLYWYRQAAGRGLQLLFYSVGIGQISSEVPQNLSASRPQDRQFILSSKKLLLSDSGFYLCAWSRGREKLFFGSGTQLSVL.

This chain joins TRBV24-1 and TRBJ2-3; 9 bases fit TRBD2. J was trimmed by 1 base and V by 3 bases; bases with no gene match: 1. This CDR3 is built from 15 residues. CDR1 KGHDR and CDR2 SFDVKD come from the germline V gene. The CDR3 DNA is TGTGCCACCAGTGATCCTAGCGGGGGCACAGATACGCAGTATTTT. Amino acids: CATSDPSGGTDTQYF.

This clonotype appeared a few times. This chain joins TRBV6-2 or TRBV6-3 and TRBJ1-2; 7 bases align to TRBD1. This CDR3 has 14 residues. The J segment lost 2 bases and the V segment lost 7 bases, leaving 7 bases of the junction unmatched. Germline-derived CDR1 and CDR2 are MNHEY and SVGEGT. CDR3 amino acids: CASTEPRGNYGYTF. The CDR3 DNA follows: TGTGCCAGCACCGAACCCAGGGGGAACTATGGCTACACCTTC.

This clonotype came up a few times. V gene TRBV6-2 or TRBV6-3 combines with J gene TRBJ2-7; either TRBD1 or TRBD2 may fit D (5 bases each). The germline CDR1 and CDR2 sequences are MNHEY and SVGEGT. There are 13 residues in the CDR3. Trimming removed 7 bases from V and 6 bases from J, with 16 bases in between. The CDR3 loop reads CASTWDALGEQYV. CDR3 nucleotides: TGTGCCAGCACCTGGGACGCATTGGGCGAGCAGTACGTC.

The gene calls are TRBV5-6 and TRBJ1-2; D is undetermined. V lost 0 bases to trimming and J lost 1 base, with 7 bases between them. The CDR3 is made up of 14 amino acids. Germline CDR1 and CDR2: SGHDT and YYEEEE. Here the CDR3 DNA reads TGTGCCAGCAGCTTGGAGGACCTTAACTATGGCTACACCTTC. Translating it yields CASSLEDLNYGYTF. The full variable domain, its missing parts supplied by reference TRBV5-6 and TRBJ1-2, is DAGVTQSPTHLIKTRGQQVTLRCSPKSGHDTVSWYQQALGQGPQFIFQYYEEEERQRGNFPDRFSGHQFPNYSSELNVNALLLGDSALYLCASSLEDLNYGYTFGSGTRLTVV.

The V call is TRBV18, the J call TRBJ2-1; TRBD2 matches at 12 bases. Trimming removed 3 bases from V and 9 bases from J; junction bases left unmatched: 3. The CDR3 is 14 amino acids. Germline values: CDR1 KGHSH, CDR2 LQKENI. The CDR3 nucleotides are TGTGCCAGCTCACCCACTAGCGGGGGGAGTGAGCAGTTCTTC. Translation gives CASSPTSGGSEQFF.

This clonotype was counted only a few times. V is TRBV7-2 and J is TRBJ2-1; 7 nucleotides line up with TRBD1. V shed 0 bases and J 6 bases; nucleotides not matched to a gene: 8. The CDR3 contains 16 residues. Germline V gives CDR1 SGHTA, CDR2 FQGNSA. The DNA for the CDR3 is TGTGCCAGCAGCTTAGCCGGGACAGCGGTGGGCAATGAGCAGTTCTTC. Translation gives CASSLAGTAVGNEQFF.

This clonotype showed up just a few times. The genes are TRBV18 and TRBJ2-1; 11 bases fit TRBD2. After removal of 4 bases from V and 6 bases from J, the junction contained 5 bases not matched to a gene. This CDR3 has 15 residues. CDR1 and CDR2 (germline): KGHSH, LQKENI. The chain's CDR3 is CASSLTSGGGNEQFF. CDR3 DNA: TGTGCCAGCTCACTAACTAGCGGGGGCGGCAATGAGCAGTTCTTC.

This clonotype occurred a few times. The CDR3 spells CASSYSMLKKTDTQYF. For the CDR3, the DNA is TGTGCCAGCAGTTACTCGATGTTGAAAAAAACAGATACGCAGTATTTT. The V and J genes are TRBV6-5 and TRBJ2-3; D remains ambiguous. CDR1 and CDR2 from the germline V gene are MNHEY and SVGAGI. V shed 0 bases and J shed 3 bases, with 13 bases lying between them. This CDR3 has 16 amino acids.

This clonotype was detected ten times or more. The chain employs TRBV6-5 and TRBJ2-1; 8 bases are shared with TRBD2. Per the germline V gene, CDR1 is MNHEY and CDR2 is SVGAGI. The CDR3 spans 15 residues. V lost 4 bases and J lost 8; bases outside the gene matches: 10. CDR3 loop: CASSFQPKRGYEQFF. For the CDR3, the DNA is TGTGCCAGCAGTTTCCAGCCCAAGCGGGGGTATGAGCAGTTCTTC.

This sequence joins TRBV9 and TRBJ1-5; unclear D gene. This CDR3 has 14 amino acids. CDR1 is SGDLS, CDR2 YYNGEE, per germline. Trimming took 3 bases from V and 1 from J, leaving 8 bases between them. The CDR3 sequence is CASSGWGSNQPQHF. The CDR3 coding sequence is TGTGCCAGCAGCGGGTGGGGAAGCAATCAGCCCCAGCATTTT.

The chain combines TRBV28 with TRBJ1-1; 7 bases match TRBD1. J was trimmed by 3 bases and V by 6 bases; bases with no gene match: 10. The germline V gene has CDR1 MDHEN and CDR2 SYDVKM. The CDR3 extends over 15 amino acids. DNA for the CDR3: TGTGCCAGCAGCCCGAACAGGGGAAGGGACACTGAAGCTTTCTTT. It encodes CASSPNRGRDTEAFF.

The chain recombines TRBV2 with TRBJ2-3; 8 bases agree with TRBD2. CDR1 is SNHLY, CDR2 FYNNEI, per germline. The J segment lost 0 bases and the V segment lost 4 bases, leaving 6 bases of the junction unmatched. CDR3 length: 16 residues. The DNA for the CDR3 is TGTGCCAGCAGTGTGTCTAGCGGGCGTAGCACAGATACGCAGTATTTT. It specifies CASSVSSGRSTDTQYF.

CDR3 sequence: CASSQGGGDQPQHF. In nucleotides, the CDR3 is TGTGCCAGCAGCCAGGGGGGGGGCGATCAGCCCCAGCATTTT. The chain has TRBV3-1 and TRBJ1-5; the D gene is possibly TRBD1 (6 bases). CDR3 length equals 14 residues. The ends were cut back, 3 bases at V and 5 bases at J, with 11 bases in the middle. From germline, CDR1 is LGHDT and CDR2 YNNKEL (reference sequence). Drawing the rest from reference TRBV3-1 and TRBJ1-5, the complete variable domain is DTAVSQTPKYLVTQMGNDKSIKCEQNLGHDTMYWYKQDSKKFLKIMFSYNNKELIINETVPNRFSPKSPDKAHLNLHINSLELGDSAVYFCASSQGGGDQPQHFGDGTRLSIL.

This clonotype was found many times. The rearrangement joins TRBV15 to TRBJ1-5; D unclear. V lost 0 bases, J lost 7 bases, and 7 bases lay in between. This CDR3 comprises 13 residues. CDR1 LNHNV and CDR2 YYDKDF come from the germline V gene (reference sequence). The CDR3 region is CATSRDNGQPQHF. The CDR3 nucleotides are TGTGCCACCAGCAGAGATAACGGCCAGCCCCAGCATTTT.

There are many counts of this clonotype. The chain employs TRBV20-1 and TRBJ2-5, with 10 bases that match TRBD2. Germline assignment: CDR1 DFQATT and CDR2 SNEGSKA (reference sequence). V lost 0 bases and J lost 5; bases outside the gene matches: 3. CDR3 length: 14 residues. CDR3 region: CSAREGTSEETQYF. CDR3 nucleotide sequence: TGCAGTGCTAGAGAGGGGACTAGCGAGGAGACCCAGTACTTC.

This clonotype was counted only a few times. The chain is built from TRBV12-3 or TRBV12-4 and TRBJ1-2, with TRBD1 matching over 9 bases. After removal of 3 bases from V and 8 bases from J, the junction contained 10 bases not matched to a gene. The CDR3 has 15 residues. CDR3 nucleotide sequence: TGTGCCAGCAGTTTTATACAGGGGGCCCGAGGAGGCTACACCTTC. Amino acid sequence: CASSFIQGARGGYTF.

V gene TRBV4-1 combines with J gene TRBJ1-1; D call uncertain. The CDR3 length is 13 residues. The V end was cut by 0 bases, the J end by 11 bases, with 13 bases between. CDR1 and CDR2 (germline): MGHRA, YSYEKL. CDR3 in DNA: TGCGCCAGCAGCCAAGATGAGGAGCGGTTCGCTTTCTTT. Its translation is CASSQDEERFAFF.

Written as DNA, the CDR3 is TGTGCCAGCAGTACCGGGACTATTTACAATGAGCAGTTCTTC. The encoded protein is CASSTGTIYNEQFF. V usage is TRBV12-3 or TRBV12-4 and J usage is TRBJ2-1, with 7 bases identical to TRBD2. The CDR3 covers 14 residues. The V and J ends lost 5 bases and 4 bases, in that order; junction bases with no gene match: 5.

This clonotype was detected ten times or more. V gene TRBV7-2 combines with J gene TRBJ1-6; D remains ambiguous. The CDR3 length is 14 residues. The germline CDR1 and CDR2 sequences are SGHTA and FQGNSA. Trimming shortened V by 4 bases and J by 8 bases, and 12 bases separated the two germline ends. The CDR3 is CASSSQAGDSPLHF. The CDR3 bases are TGTGCCAGCAGCTCCCAGGCCGGGGATTCACCCCTCCACTTT.

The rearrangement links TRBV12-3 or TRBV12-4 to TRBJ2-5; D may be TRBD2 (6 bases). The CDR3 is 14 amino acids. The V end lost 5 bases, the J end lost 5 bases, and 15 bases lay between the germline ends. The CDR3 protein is CASSPSASGETQYF. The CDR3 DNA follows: TGTGCCAGCAGTCCTAGCGCCTCAGGGGAGACCCAGTACTTC.